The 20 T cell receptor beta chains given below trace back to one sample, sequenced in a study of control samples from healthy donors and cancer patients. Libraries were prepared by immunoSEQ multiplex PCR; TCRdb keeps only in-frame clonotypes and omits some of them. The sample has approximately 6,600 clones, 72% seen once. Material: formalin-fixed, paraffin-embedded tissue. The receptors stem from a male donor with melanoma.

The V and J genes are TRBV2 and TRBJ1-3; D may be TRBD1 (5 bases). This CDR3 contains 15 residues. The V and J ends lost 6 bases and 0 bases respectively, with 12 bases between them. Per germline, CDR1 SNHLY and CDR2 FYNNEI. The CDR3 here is CASRETGVSGNTIYF. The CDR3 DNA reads TGTGCCAGCAGGGAAACAGGTGTCTCTGGAAACACCATATATTTT.

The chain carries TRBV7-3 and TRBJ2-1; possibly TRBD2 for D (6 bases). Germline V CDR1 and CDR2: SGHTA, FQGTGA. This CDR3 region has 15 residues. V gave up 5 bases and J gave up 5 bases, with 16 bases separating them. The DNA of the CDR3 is TGTGCCAGCAGCCCGCAACGGAGGGGTGACAATGAGCAGTTCTTC. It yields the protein CASSPQRRGDNEQFF.

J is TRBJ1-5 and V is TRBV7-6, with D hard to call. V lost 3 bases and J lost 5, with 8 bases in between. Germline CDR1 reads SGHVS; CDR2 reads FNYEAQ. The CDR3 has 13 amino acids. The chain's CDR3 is CASSFDRDQPQHF. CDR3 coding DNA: TGTGCCAGCAGCTTCGATAGGGATCAGCCCCAGCATTTT.

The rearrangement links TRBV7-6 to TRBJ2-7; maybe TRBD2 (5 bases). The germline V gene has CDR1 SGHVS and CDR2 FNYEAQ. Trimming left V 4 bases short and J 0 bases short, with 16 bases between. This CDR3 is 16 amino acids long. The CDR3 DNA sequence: TGTGCCAGCAGCTCAAGTTCGAACGGGAACTCCTACGAGCAGTACTTC. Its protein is CASSSSSNGNSYEQYF.

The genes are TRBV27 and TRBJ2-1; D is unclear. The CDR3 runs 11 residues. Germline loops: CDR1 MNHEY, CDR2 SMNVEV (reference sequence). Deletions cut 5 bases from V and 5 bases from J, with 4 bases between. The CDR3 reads CASSRNNEQFF. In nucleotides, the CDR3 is TGTGCCAGCAGTCGCAACAATGAGCAGTTCTTC.

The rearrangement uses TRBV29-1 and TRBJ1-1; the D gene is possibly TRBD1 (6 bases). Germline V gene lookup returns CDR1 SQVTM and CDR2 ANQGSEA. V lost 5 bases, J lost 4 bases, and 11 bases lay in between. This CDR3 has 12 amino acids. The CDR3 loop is CSVRSGVTEAFF. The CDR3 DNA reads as TGCAGCGTTCGGTCAGGGGTCACTGAAGCTTTCTTT.

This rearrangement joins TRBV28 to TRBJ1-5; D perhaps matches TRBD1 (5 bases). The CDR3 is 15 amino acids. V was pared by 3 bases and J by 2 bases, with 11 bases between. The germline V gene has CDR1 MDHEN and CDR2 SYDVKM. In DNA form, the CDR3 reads TGTGCCAGCAGTTTTCCCCAGGGAGGCAATCAGCCCCAGCATTTT. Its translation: CASSFPQGGNQPQHF.

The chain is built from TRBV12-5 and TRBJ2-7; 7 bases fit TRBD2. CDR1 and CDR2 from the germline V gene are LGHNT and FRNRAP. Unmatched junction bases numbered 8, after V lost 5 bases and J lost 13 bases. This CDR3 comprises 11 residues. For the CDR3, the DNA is TGTGCTAGTGGTCCCCTAGCGGAAGCCTACTTC. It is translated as CASGPLAEAYF.

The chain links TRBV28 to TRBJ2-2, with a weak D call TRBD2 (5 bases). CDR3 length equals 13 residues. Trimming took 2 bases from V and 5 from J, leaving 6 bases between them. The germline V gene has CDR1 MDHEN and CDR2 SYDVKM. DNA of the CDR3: TGTGCCAGCAGTTTACGGGGAACCGGGGAGCTGTTTTTT. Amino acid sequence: CASSLRGTGELFF.

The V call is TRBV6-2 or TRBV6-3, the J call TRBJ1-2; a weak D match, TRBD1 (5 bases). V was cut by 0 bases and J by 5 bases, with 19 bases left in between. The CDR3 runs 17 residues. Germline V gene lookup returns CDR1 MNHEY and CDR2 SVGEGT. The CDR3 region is CASSYSTQDLAIYGYTF. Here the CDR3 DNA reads TGTGCCAGCAGTTACTCGACACAGGACCTGGCTATTTATGGCTACACCTTC.

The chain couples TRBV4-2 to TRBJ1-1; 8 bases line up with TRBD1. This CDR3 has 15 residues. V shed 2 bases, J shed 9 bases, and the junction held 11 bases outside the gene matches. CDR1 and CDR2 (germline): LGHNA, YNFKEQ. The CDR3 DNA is TGTGCCAGCAGCCAACCGGGACAGGCCGAGTTTCAAGCTTTCTTT. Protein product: CASSQPGQAEFQAFF.

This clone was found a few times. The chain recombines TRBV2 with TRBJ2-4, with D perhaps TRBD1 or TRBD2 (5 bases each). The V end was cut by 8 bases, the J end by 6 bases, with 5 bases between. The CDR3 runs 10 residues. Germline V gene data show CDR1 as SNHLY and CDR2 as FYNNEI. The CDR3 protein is CASGGNIQYF. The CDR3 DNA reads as TGTGCCAGCGGGGGAAACATTCAGTACTTC.

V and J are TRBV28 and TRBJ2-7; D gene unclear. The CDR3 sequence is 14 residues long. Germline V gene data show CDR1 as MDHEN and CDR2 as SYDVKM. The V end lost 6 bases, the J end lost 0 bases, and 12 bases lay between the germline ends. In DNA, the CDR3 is TGTGCCAGCAGCCCCGACTTCCTCTCCTACGAGCAGTACTTC. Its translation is CASSPDFLSYEQYF.

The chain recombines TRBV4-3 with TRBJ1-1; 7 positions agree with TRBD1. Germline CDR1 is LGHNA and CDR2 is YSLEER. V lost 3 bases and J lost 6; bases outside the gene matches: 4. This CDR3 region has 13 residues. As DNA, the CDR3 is TGCGCCAGCAGCCACGGCAGGGGGGCTGAAGCTTTCTTT. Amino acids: CASSHGRGAEAFF.

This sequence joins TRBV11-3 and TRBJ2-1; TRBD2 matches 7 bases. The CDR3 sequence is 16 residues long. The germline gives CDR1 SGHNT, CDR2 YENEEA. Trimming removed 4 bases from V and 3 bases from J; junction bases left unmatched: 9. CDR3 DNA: TGTGCCAGCAGCTCCCGCGGGAGCGAGAGCTACAATGAGCAGTTCTTC. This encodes CASSSRGSESYNEQFF. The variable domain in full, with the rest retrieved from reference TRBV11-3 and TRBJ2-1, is EAGVVQSPRYKIIEKKQPVAFWCNPISGHNTLYWYLQNLGQGPELLIRYENEEAVDDSQLPKDRFSAERLKGVDSTLKIQPAELGDSAVYLCASSSRGSESYNEQFFGPGTRLTVL.

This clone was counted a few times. The CDR3 DNA follows: TGCAGTGCTAGAGCGCTGGAGACCCAGTACTTC. Its translation: CSARALETQYF. V is TRBV20-1 and J is TRBJ2-5, with no clear D. The CDR3 extends over 11 amino acids. The germline CDR1 and CDR2 sequences are DFQATT and SNEGSKA (reference sequence). Between the trimmed V and J ends, which lost 1 base and 5 bases, there was a span of 5 bases.

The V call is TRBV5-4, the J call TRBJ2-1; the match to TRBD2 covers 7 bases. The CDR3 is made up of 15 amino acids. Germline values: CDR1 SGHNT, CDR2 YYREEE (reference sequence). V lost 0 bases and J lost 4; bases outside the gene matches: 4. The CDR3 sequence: CASSLGGGRYNEQFF. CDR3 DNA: TGTGCCAGCAGCTTGGGGGGCGGGAGATACAATGAGCAGTTCTTC.

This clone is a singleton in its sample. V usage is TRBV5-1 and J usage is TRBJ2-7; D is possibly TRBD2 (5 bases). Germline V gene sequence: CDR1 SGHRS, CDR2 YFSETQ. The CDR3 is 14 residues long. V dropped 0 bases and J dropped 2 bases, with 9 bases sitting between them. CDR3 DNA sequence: TGCGCCAGCAGCTTGGGGGAGTCCCCCTACGAGCAGTACTTC. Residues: CASSLGESPYEQYF.

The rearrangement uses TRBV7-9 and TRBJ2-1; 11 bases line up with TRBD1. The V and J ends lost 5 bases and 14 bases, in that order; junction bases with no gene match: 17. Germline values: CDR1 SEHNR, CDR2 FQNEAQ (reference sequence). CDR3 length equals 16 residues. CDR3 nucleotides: TGTGCCAGCAGCCCTTTGGGACAGGGGGTCACCCCGCCCGAGTTCTTC. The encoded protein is CASSPLGQGVTPPEFF.

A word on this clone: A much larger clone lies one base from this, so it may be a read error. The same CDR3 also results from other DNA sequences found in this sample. The CDR3 DNA follows: TGTGCCAGCAGCTTAATTCTATTCGGGGGAAACACTGAAGCTTTCTTT. Protein: CASSLILFGGNTEAFF. The V call is TRBV7-2, the J call TRBJ1-1, with TRBD1 as a possible D gene (5 bases). Germline V gene lookup returns CDR1 SGHTA and CDR2 FQGNSA. V was shortened by 2 bases and J by 2 bases, with 15 bases between the two germline ends. CDR3 length: 16 residues.